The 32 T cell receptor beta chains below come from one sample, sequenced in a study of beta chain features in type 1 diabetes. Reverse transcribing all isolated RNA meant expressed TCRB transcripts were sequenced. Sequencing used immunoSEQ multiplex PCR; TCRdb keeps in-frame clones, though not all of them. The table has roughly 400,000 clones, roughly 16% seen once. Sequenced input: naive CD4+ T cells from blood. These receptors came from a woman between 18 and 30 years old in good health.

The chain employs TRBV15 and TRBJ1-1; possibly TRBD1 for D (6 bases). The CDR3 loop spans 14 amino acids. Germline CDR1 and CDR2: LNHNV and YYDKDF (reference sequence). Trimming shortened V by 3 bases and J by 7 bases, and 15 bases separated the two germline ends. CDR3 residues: CATSRPQGIGEAFF. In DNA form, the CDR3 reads TGTGCCACCAGCAGGCCACAGGGCATTGGTGAAGCTTTCTTT.

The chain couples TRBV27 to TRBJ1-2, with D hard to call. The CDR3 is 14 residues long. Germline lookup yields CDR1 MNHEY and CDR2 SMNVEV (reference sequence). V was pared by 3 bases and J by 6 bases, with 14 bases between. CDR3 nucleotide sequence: TGTGCCAGCAGTTTCAGCCGGGTTTCGGATGGCTACACCTTC. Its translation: CASSFSRVSDGYTF.

The CDR3 region has the DNA TGCGCCAGCAGCTTGGGTGGACTAGCAGATGCAGATACGCAGTATTTT. This gives the protein CASSLGGLADADTQYF. The chain employs TRBV5-1 and TRBJ2-3, with 8 bases lining up with TRBD2. Per the germline V gene, CDR1 is SGHRS and CDR2 is YFSETQ. The CDR3 runs to 16 residues. V was pared by 0 bases and J by 4 bases, with 7 bases of the junction left unmatched.

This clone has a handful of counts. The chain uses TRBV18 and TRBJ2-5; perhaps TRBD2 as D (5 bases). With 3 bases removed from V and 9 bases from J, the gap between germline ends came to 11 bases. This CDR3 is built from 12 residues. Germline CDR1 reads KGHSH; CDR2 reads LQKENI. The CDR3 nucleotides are TGTGCCAGCTCACCCCAACGGGAAGCCCAGTACTTC. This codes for CASSPQREAQYF.

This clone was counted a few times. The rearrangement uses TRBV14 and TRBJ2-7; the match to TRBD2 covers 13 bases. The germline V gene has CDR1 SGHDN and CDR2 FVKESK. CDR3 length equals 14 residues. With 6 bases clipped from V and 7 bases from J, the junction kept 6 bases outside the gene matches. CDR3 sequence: CASRLGLAGSEQYF. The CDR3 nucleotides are TGTGCCAGCAGACTGGGACTAGCGGGAAGTGAGCAGTACTTC.

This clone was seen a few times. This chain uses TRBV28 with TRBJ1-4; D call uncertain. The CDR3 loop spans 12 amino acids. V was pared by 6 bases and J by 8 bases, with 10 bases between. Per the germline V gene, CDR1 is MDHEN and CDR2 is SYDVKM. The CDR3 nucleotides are TGTGCCAGCAGCCTCTCGAGAGAAAAACTGTTTTTT. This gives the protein CASSLSREKLFF.

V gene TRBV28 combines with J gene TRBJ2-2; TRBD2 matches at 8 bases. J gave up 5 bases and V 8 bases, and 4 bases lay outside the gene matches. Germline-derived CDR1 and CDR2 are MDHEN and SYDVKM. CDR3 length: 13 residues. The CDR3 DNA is TGTGCCAGCTACGGGGGGGGAACCGGGGAGCTGTTTTTT. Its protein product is CASYGGGTGELFF.

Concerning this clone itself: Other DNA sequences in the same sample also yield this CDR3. This chain's CDR3 is CASSEGQGYQPQHF. The CDR3 coding sequence is TGTGCCAGCAGTGAAGGACAGGGCTATCAGCCCCAGCATTTT. This rearrangement joins TRBV2 to TRBJ1-5; TRBD1 matches at 7 bases. The CDR3 runs to 14 residues. Germline CDR1 and CDR2: SNHLY and FYNNEI. V dropped 1 base and J dropped 5; count of bases not matched to a gene: 2.

The CDR3 region has the DNA TGTGCCAGCAGTGTGGGAGAAGGGCCCCAGCATTTT. Translating it yields CASSVGEGPQHF. The genes are TRBV27 and TRBJ1-5; D unclear. The CDR3 covers 12 residues. Looked up from germline, CDR1 is MNHEY and CDR2 is SMNVEV (reference sequence). Trimming pared 5 bases from V and 9 bases from J, leaving 11 bases between.

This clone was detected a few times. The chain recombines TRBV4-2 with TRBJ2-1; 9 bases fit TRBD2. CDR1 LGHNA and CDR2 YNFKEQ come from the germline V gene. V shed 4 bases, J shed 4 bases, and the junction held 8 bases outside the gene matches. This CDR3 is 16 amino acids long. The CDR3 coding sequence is TGTGCCAGCAGCCCTTCGACTAGCGGAAGTTACAATGAGCAGTTCTTC. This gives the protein CASSPSTSGSYNEQFF.

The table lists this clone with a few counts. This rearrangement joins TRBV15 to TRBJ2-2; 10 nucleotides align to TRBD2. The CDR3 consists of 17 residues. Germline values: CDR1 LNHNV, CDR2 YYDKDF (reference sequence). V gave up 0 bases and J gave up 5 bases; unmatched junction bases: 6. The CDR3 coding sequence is TGTGCCACCAGCAGAGAGCAGCTAGCGGGAGTTACCGGGGAGCTGTTTTTT. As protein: CATSREQLAGVTGELFF.

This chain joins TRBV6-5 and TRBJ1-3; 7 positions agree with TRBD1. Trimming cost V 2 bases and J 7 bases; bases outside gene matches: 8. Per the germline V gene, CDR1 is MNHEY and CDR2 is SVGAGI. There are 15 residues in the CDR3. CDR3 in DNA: TGTGCCAGCAGTTACCTCGGGACAGATCCCAACACCATATATTTT. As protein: CASSYLGTDPNTIYF.

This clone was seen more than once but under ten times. Here the CDR3 reads CASSPSGLAGITDTQYF. CDR3 DNA: TGTGCCAGCAGCCCCTCTGGACTAGCGGGAATCACAGATACGCAGTATTTT. V usage is TRBV4-2 and J usage is TRBJ2-3; 12 bases are a match to TRBD2. Germline values: CDR1 LGHNA, CDR2 YNFKEQ. V shed 4 bases and J 2 bases; nucleotides not matched to a gene: 7. This CDR3 comprises 17 residues.

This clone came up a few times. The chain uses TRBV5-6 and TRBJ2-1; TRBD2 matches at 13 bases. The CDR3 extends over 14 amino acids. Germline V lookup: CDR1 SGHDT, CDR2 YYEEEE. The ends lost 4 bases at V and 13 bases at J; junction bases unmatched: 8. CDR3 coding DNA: TGTGCCAGCAGCCCACAAGGACTAGCGGGGGAACAGTTCTTC. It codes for CASSPQGLAGEQFF.

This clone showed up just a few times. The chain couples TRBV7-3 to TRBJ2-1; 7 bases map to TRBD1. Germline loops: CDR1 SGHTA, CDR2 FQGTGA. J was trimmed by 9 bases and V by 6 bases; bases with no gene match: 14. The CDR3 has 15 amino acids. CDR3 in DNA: TGTGCCAGCAGTCGGGACAGCCTCAACCCCGCTGAGCAGTTCTTC. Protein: CASSRDSLNPAEQFF.

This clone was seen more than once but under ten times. CDR3 nucleotide sequence: TGCAGCGTTGGGTGGACAGGGTACCAAGAGACCCAGTACTTC. It yields the protein CSVGWTGYQETQYF. This chain links TRBV29-1 with TRBJ2-5, with TRBD1 matching 8 bases. Losses at the gene ends were 4 bases for V and 0 bases for J; bases not matched to a gene: 4. CDR3 length: 14 residues. CDR1 is SQVTM and CDR2 is ANQGSEA in the germline V gene.

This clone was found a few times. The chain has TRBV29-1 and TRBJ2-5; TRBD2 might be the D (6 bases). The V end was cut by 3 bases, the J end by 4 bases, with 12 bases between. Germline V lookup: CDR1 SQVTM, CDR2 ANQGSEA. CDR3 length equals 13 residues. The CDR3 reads CSVEPNGGETQYF. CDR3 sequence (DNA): TGCAGCGTTGAGCCTAACGGGGGAGAGACCCAGTACTTC.

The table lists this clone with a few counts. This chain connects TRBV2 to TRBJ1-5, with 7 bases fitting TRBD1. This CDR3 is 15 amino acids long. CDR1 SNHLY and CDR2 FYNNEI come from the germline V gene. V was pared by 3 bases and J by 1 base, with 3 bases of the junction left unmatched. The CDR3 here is CASSEGQSSNQPQHF. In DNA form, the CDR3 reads TGTGCCAGCAGTGAGGGACAGTCGAGCAATCAGCCCCAGCATTTT.

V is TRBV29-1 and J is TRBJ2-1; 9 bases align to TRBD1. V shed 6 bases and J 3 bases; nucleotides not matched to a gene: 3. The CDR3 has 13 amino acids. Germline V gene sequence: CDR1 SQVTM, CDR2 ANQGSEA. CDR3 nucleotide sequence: TGCAGCGTACCGGGACAGGGCTACAATGAGCAGTTCTTC. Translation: CSVPGQGYNEQFF.

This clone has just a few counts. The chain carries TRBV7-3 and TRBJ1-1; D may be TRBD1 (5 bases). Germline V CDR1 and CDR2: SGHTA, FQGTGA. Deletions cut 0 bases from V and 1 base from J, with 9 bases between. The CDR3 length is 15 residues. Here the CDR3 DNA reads TGTGCCAGCAGCTTAACGAGACAGCCGAACACTGAAGCTTTCTTT. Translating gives CASSLTRQPNTEAFF.

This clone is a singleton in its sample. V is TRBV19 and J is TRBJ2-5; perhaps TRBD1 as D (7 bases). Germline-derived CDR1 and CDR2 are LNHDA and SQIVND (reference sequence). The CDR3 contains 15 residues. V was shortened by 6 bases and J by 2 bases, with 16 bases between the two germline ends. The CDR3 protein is CASRLGGTVQETQYF. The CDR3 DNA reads TGTGCCAGTAGGCTAGGGGGGACAGTTCAAGAGACCCAGTACTTC. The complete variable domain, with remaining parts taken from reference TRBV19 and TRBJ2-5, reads DGGITQSPKYLFRKEGQNVTLSCEQNLNHDAMYWYRQDPGQGLRLIYYSQIVNDFQKGDIAEGYSVSREKKESFPLTVTSAQKNPTAFYLCASRLGGTVQETQYFGPGTRLLVL.

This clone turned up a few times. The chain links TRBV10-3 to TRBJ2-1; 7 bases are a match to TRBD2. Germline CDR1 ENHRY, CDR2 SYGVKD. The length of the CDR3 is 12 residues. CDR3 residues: CATSGVYNEQFF. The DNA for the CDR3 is TGTGCTACCAGCGGGGTATACAATGAGCAGTTCTTC.

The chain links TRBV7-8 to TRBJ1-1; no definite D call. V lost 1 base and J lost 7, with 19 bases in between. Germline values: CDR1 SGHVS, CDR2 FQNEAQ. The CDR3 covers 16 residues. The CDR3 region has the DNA TGTGCCAGCAGCTTAGGCGGTCTGAAGGCCAGTTATGAAGCTTTCTTT. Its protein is CASSLGGLKASYEAFF.

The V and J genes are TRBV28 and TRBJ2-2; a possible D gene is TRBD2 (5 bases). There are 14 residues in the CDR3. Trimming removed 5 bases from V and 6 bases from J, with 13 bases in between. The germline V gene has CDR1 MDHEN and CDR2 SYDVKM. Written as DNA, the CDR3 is TGTGCCAGCAGTACGGGATTTTCTCCCGGGGAGCTGTTTTTT. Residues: CASSTGFSPGELFF.

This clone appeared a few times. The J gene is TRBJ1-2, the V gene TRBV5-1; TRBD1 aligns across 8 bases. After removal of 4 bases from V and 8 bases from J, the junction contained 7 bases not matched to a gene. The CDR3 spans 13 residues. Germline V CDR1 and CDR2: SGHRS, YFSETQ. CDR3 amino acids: CASSVGQGEGYTF. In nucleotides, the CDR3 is TGCGCCAGCAGCGTTGGACAGGGCGAAGGCTACACCTTC. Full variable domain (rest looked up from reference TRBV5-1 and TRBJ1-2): KAGVTQTPRYLIKTRGQQVTLSCSPISGHRSVSWYQQTPGQGLQFLFEYFSETQRNKGNFPGRFSGRQFSNSRSEMNVSTLELGDSALYLCASSVGQGEGYTFGSGTRLTVV.

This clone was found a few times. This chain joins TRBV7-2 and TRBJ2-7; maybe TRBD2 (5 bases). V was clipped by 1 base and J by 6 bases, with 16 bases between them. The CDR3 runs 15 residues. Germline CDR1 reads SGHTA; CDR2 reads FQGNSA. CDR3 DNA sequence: TGTGCCAGCAGCTTAGAGGCAGGACTCCTCTTCGAGCAGTACTTC. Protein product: CASSLEAGLLFEQYF. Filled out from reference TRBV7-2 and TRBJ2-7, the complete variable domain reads GAGVSQSPSNKVTEKGKDVELRCDPISGHTALYWYRQSLGQGLEFLIYFQGNSAPDKSGLPSDRFSAERTGGSVSTLTIQRTQQEDSAVYLCASSLEAGLLFEQYFGPGTRLTVT.

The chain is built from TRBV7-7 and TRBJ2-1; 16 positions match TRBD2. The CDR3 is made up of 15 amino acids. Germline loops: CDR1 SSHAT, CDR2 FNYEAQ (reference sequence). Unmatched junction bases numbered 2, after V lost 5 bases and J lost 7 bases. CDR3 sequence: CASSRGLAGGNEQFF. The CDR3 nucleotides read TGTGCCAGCAGCCGGGGACTAGCGGGAGGGAATGAGCAGTTCTTC.

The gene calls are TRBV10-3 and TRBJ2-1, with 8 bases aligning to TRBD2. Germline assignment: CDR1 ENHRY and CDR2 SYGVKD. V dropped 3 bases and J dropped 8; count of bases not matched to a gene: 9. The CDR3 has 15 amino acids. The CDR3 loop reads CAISEGTRSFYEQFF. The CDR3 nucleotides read TGTGCCATCAGTGAAGGGACTAGATCGTTCTATGAGCAGTTCTTC.

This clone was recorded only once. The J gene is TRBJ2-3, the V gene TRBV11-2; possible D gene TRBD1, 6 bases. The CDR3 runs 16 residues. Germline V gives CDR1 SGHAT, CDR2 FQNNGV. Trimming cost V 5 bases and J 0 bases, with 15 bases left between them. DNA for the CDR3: TGTGCCAGCAGCCTCATAGGGGGAACAAGCACAGATACGCAGTATTTT. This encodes CASSLIGGTSTDTQYF.

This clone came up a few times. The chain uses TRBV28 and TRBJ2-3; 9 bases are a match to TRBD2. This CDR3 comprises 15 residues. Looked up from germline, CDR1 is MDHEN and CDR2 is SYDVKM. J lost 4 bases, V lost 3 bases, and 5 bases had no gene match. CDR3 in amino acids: CASSLNSGRADTQYF. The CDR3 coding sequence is TGTGCCAGCAGTTTGAATAGCGGGAGAGCAGATACGCAGTATTTT.

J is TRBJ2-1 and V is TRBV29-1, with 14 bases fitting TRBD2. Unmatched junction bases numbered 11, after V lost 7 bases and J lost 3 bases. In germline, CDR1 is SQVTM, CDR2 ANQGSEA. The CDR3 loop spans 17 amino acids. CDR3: CSAAGTSGSLGYNEQFF. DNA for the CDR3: TGCAGCGCAGCCGGGACTAGCGGGAGTCTTGGCTACAATGAGCAGTTCTTC.

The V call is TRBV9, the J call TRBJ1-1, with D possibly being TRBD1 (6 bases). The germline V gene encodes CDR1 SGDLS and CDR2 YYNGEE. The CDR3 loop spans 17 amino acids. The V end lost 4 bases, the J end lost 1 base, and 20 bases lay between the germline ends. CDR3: CASSSRYLGQPNTEAFF. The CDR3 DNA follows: TGTGCCAGCAGCTCTCGCTACCTTGGACAGCCGAACACTGAAGCTTTCTTT.